This T cell receptor (beta chain) derives from a study of blood T cell repertoires in COVID-19 (dated by TCRdb to 2020 to 2022). Study-wide context: Samples covering the acute and convalescent phases of COVID-19 were provided by collaborators in the United States, Italy and Spain. Nearly every sample came with metadata listing a de-identified subject ID, COVID-19 status, age in years and sex. Where available, HLA class I and class II types were obtained from metadata supplied by the sample provider rather than from assay-based typing. The repertoires were released in a freely available public database meant as a resource for research on the immune response to SARS-CoV-2. The dataset comprised deeply sampled blood TCRbeta repertoires from subjects exposed to, actively infected with, or recovered from COVID-19. The prospective study material was composed of cDNA or gDNA derived from T cells, B-cell-depleted T cells, or PBMCs. Samples were obtained from the ongoing ImmuneRACE study (first 160 participants) and from about 1,300 subjects provided by 6 global collaborators.

TCRbeta CDR3 regions were amplified from genomic DNA by means of the immunoSEQ Assay, a bias-controlled multiplex PCR. Turning to the authors' computational methods: The number of nucleated cells in each sample was estimated by amplification of reference gene primers within the assay. To quantify the absolute abundance of each unique TCRbeta CDR3 rearrangement, sequence reads were collapsed and filtered. For each sample, productive Simpson clonality was calculated as the square root of Simpson's diversity index over productive rearrangements. TCRdb took over this immuneACCESS table, retaining in-frame rearrangements with V and J assigned. Such tables are incomplete; in checked studies, under half of the missing clones stem from an unresolved V gene, and the remainder is unexplained. The V and J calls and clone size are taken from that table; D and trimming were inferred from the DNA. This sample holds roughly 360,000 clones; about 90% were observed only once. The ten largest clones capture approximately 1.2% of the sample.

The junction shows trimming of 7 bases on V and 7 bases on J, and the gene matches do not reach 5 bases of it. Including cysteine and phenylalanine, the CDR3 has 13 amino acids. Solely the CDR3 DNA is kept, with 39 bases framed from the first base. This clone appeared a few times. Its antigen has not been determined. It has no much larger one-base neighbor in the sample; base qualities were not kept. On the study overall, not on this receptor specifically: The amount of clinical and demographic metadata varied by source and participant and was provided uncurated.

Participants in the prospective study were enrolled through a virtual design, were aged about 18 to 100 years, and lived in about 25 United States geographic areas. To assign participants to cohorts, the prospective study relied on clinical history that participants themselves reported in a screening survey and a study questionnaire. For ImmuneRACE Cohort 3, a participant was defined as recovered based on two consecutive negative NP/OP PCR tests, clearance by a healthcare professional, or resolution of symptoms. Each participant in the prospective study had whole blood, serum and a nasopharyngeal or oropharyngeal swab collected by mobile phlebotomists. Over a roughly two-month period, participants in the prospective study had the option of providing additional blood draws and questionnaires. Before DNA extraction, prospective study blood samples were shipped either frozen or at room temperature.

The chain joins TRBV12-3 or TRBV12-4 to TRBJ1-2; 11 middle bases align to TRBD1. The receptor was derived from a man younger than 45 who had recovered from COVID-19. The sequenced sample was PBMCs or T cells enriched from blood (not recorded which). The CDR3 protein sequence reads: CASTLDRGPGYTF. Read as DNA, the sequence is TGTGCCAGCACCCTGGACAGGGGGCCTGGCTACACCTTC.